The rows below give T cell receptor beta chains drawn from one sample of a study of blood T cell repertoires in COVID-19. Libraries were prepared by immunoSEQ multiplex PCR; TCRdb keeps only in-frame clonotypes and omits some of them. Of about 160,000 clones listed, over 80% were seen once; the top ten hold roughly 4.4%. Sequencing was done on a sample of peripheral blood. All receptors come from a woman in her forties or fifties with acute or convalescent COVID-19. Both conserved end residues are part of each CDR3. Fields, in order: V gene, D gene, clone size, J gene, CDR3 protein, CDR3 DNA. A D gene is named only where the DNA matches it firmly. Expanded clones are given a class, and other clones once, few, many or no size at all.

TRBV15,.,.,TRBJ1-4,CATSNHGEKLFF,TGTGCCACCAGCAACCACGGGGAAAAACTGTTTTTT
TRBV30,.,.,TRBJ2-5,CAWSLTRVQETQYF,TGTGCCTGGAGTTTAACGAGAGTACAAGAGACCCAGTACTTC
TRBV7-3,TRBD1,.,TRBJ1-6,CASSPGTGTPLHF,TGTGCCAGCAGCCCCGGGACAGGGACACCCCTCCACTTT
TRBV19,TRBD2,.,TRBJ2-5,CASSTTSGVLGETQYF,TGTGCCAGTAGTACGACTAGCGGGGTCCTCGGGGAGACCCAGTACTTC
TRBV28,.,once,TRBJ2-3,CASSPPFYRGASPGGGDTQYF,TGTGCCAGCAGTCCTCCCTTCTACCGGGGGGCTAGCCCTGGAGGAGGAGATACGCAGTATTTT
TRBV19,TRBD2,.,TRBJ2-3,CASSTGLAGARPLTDTQYF,TGTGCCAGTAGTACGGGACTAGCGGGAGCCAGACCCCTCACAGATACGCAGTATTTT
TRBV5-1,TRBD1,.,TRBJ1-1,CASSLDPQGAEAFF,TGCGCCAGCAGCCTGGATCCACAGGGGGCTGAAGCTTTCTTT
TRBV5-4,TRBD2,.,TRBJ2-7,CASSLRGSYEQYF,TGTGCCAGCAGCTTGCGCGGGAGCTACGAGCAGTACTTC
TRBV11-2,TRBD2,.,TRBJ2-7,CASSSRYKTSGGTYEQYF,TGTGCCAGCAGCTCTCGATACAAGACTAGCGGGGGAACCTACGAGCAGTACTTC
TRBV24-1,TRBD1,.,TRBJ2-7,CATSRTGSYEQYF,TGTGCCACCAGTAGGACAGGGAGCTACGAGCAGTACTTC
TRBV6-6,.,.,TRBJ1-5,CASSPGIRSQPQHF,TGTGCCAGCAGTCCAGGTATCAGAAGTCAGCCCCAGCATTTT
TRBV27,.,few,TRBJ2-7,CASRRGLATTYEQYF,TGTGCCAGCCGACGGGGTCTAGCTACCACCTACGAGCAGTACTTC
TRBV19,.,.,TRBJ2-5,CASSITVREETQYF,TGTGCCAGTAGTATAACAGTCCGAGAGGAGACCCAGTACTTC
TRBV7-8,.,.,TRBJ1-3,CASSLSVAGNTIYF,TGTGCCAGCAGCTTAAGCGTCGCTGGAAACACCATATATTTT
TRBV9,TRBD2,.,TRBJ2-7,CASSVGWEGHSEQYF,TGTGCCAGCAGCGTAGGGTGGGAGGGCCATTCCGAGCAGTACTTC
TRBV12-3/TRBV12-4,.,.,TRBJ1-2,CASSLTGRGYTF,TGTGCCAGCAGCCTTACAGGGCGTGGCTACACCTTC
TRBV29-1,TRBD1,.,TRBJ1-1,CSAPGVRQGARGTEAFF,TGCAGCGCCCCAGGGGTAAGACAGGGGGCTAGAGGTACTGAAGCTTTCTTT
TRBV5-8,.,.,TRBJ2-7,CASSYVAHPYEQYF,TGTGCCAGCAGCTATGTAGCCCATCCCTACGAGCAGTACTTC
TRBV2,.,.,TRBJ2-7,CASSLSRDSSYEQYF,TGTGCCAGCAGCCTGTCGCGGGACAGTTCCTACGAGCAGTACTTC
TRBV3-1/TRBV3-2,.,.,TRBJ1-2,CASSQDNGGRGYTF,TGTGCCAGCAGCCAAGATAACGGGGGGCGAGGCTACACCTTC
TRBV2,TRBD1,.,TRBJ1-2,CASSGDRAKYGYTF,TGTGCCAGCAGTGGGGACAGGGCGAAGTATGGCTACACCTTC
TRBV7-2,TRBD2,.,TRBJ2-5,CASSLGSLAGATETQYF,TGTGCCAGCAGCTTAGGGTCTTTAGCGGGAGCGACGGAGACCCAGTACTTC
TRBV5-6,.,.,TRBJ1-3,CASSLGQSAGNTIYF,TGTGCCAGCAGCTTAGGACAGTCAGCCGGAAACACCATATATTTT
TRBV5-6,.,.,TRBJ2-3,CASSPEDRFTDTQYF,TGTGCCAGCAGCCCCGAAGATCGGTTCACAGATACGCAGTATTTT
TRBV28,.,.,TRBJ2-3,CASSPDSRTDTQYF,TGTGCCAGCAGCCCGGACAGCCGCACAGATACGCAGTATTTT
TRBV19,.,.,TRBJ1-1,CASGGLGQAFF,TGTGCCAGTGGTGGGTTGGGCCAAGCTTTCTTT
TRBV28,.,once,TRBJ2-1,CASSDFGPIYRRGGFF,TGTGCCAGCAGCGATTTTGGCCCCATTTATCGGAGGGGAGGGTTCTTC
TRBV6-5,.,.,TRBJ1-2,CASTPVGPAGGYTF,TGTGCCAGCACCCCGGTAGGGCCAGCGGGGGGCTACACCTTC
TRBV5-8,.,few,TRBJ1-2,CASSLKLVGGDGYTF,TGTGCCAGCAGCTTGAAATTGGTAGGAGGGGATGGCTACACCTTC
TRBV6-1,TRBD1,.,TRBJ1-1,CASSEDRGKTEAFF,TGTGCCAGCAGTGAGGACAGGGGAAAGACTGAAGCTTTCTTT
TRBV6-5,.,once,TRBJ2-7,CASSPSQGPYEQYF,TGTGCCAGCAGTCCGTCACAGGGACCCTACGAGCAGTACTTC
TRBV29-1,TRBD1,.,TRBJ2-7,CSVEGARQGTYEQYF,TGCAGCGTTGAAGGGGCGCGACAGGGGACCTACGAGCAGTACTTC
TRBV30,.,.,TRBJ1-4,CAWSPGSTNEKLFF,TGTGCCTGGAGTCCCGGGAGCACTAATGAAAAACTGTTTTTT
TRBV19,.,.,TRBJ1-5,CASSPQDLGNQPQHF,TGTGCCAGTAGTCCACAGGATCTGGGCAATCAGCCCCAGCATTTT
TRBV15,TRBD1,.,TRBJ1-1,CATSSRRNRGNEAFF,TGTGCCACCAGCTCGCGAAGGAACAGGGGTAATGAAGCTTTCTTT
TRBV27,.,.,TRBJ2-2,CASSSAAGEYTGELFF,TGTGCCAGCAGTTCCGCCGCCGGGGAATACACCGGGGAGCTGTTTTTT
TRBV29-1,TRBD1,.,TRBJ1-1,CSVDRGRRETEAFF,TGCAGCGTGGACAGGGGGCGGCGGGAGACTGAAGCTTTCTTT
TRBV18,.,.,TRBJ2-7,CASSPGAGYEQYF,TGTGCCAGCTCACCAGGGGCCGGATACGAGCAGTACTTC
TRBV2,TRBD2,.,TRBJ2-1,CASSDGLAGTNEQFF,TGTGCCAGCAGTGATGGACTAGCGGGGACTAATGAGCAGTTCTTC
TRBV5-6,.,.,TRBJ1-2,CASSPQGNYGYTF,TGTGCCAGCAGCCCCCAGGGGAACTATGGCTACACCTTC
TRBV5-4,.,.,TRBJ2-3,CASSQEVPDTQYF,TGTGCCAGCAGTCAAGAGGTTCCAGATACGCAGTATTTT
TRBV16,.,.,TRBJ1-5,CASSHGTSLNQPQHF,TGTGCCAGCAGCCACGGGACATCGTTAAATCAGCCCCAGCATTTT
TRBV6-5,.,.,TRBJ2-2,CASISGSGELFF,TGTGCCAGCATTTCAGGGTCCGGGGAGCTGTTTTTT
TRBV5-4,TRBD1,few,TRBJ1-5,CASSPRPDRDQPQHF,TGTGCCAGCAGCCCAAGGCCGGACAGGGATCAGCCCCAGCATTTT
TRBV4-1,TRBD2,.,TRBJ2-7,CASSQALAGTYEQYF,TGCGCCAGCAGCCAAGCGCTAGCGGGAACCTACGAGCAGTACTTC
TRBV28,TRBD1,.,TRBJ1-3,CASSLGGTARNTIYF,TGTGCCAGCAGTTTAGGGGGGACAGCAAGAAACACCATATATTTT
TRBV6-5,TRBD2,.,TRBJ2-1,CATLTRGTGYNEQFF,TGTGCCACCCTAACGCGGGGGACGGGCTACAATGAGCAGTTCTTC
TRBV28,.,.,TRBJ2-1,CASSLGLEQFF,TGTGCCAGCAGCTTGGGGCTTGAGCAGTTCTTC
TRBV24-1,.,.,TRBJ2-1,CATSRGYEQFF,TGTGCCACCAGTAGGGGCTATGAGCAGTTCTTC
TRBV3-1/TRBV3-2,.,.,TRBJ1-4,CASSGRGSNEKLFF,TGTGCCAGCAGCGGAAGGGGTTCTAATGAAAAACTGTTTTTT
TRBV5-1,TRBD1,.,TRBJ1-6,CASRPRTGRDSPLHF,TGCGCCAGCAGACCTCGGACAGGGAGGGATTCACCCCTCCACTTT
TRBV5-4,TRBD1,.,TRBJ2-1,CASSFLTGGMRNEQFF,TGTGCCAGCAGCTTCCTGACAGGGGGCATGAGGAATGAGCAGTTCTTC
TRBV9,.,.,TRBJ1-2,CASSLADGYTF,TGTGCCAGCAGCCTGGCAGATGGCTACACCTTC
TRBV19,TRBD1,.,TRBJ1-5,CASSSTGAEQPQHF,TGTGCCAGTAGTTCGACAGGGGCGGAACAGCCCCAGCATTTT